Each of the 8 T cell receptor beta chains below was sequenced from the same sample in a study of T cells in Graves' hyperthyroidism and ophthalmopathy. Researchers amplified the TCR beta CDR3 regions from RNA transcripts. When the TCR CDR3 underwent first-round RT-PCR, the HTBI primer set was used. MiXCR was run by TCRdb on the multiplex PCR reads, yielding one entry per CDR3 protein. The sample lists 300,000 to 350,000 distinct CDR3 sequences, approximately 17% occurring once. The sequencing input was blood. These receptors were collected from a man younger than 40 with Graves' hyperthyroidism.

This clonotype was seen many times. The rearrangement links TRBV2 to TRBJ1-5; D may be TRBD1 (6 bases). V shed 4 bases and J shed 5 bases, with 12 bases lying between them. Germline values: CDR1 SNHLY, CDR2 FYNNEI. This CDR3 comprises 14 residues. CDR3 region: CASSAARGDQPQHF. CDR3 nucleotide sequence: TGTGCCAGCAGTGCCGCCAGGGGCGATCAGCCCCAGCATTTT.

The sample holds a few counts of this clonotype. This chain's CDR3 is CSALGGPGTDTQYF. CDR3 bases: TGCAGTGCTCTTGGAGGCCCGGGCACAGATACGCAGTATTTT. The chain links TRBV20-1 to TRBJ2-3, with D perhaps TRBD2 (5 bases). Trimming pared 5 bases from V and 1 base from J, leaving 13 bases between. CDR3 length equals 14 residues. Germline CDR1 and CDR2: DFQATT and SNEGSKA (reference sequence).

This clonotype has a handful of counts. The junction departs from germline at one end; a sequencing error may be responsible. The V call is TRBV7-8, the J call TRBJ2-1; no clear D gene. The CDR3 covers 13 residues. Per the germline V gene, CDR1 is SGHVS and CDR2 is FQNEAQ. In DNA form, the CDR3 reads TGTGCCAGCAGTCCAACATACTACGATGAGCAGTTCTTC. It codes for CASSPTYYDEQFF. Drawing the rest from reference TRBV7-8 and TRBJ2-1, the complete variable domain is GAGVSQSPRYKVAKRGQDVALRCDPISGHVSLFWYQQALGQGPEFLTYFQNEAQLDKSGLPSDRFFAERPEGSVSTLKIQRTQQEDSAVYLCASSPTYYDEQFFGPGTRLTVL.

This clonotype occurred many times. The junction departs from the called germline gene at one end, perhaps through a read error. The chain is built from TRBV7-7 and TRBJ2-2; D unresolved. The germline gives CDR1 SSHAT, CDR2 FNYEAQ (reference sequence). The CDR3 runs to 13 residues. The CDR3 is CASSPLDTGELFF. CDR3 in DNA: TGTGCTAGCAGCCCACTGGACACCGGGGAGCTGTTTTTT.

This clonotype was observed a few times. The V and J genes are TRBV3-1 and TRBJ2-3; 7 bases fit TRBD2. V shed 4 bases and J 4 bases; nucleotides not matched to a gene: 11. This CDR3 contains 16 residues. From germline, CDR1 is LGHDT and CDR2 YNNKEL (reference sequence). CDR3 residues: CASSPSPLAAADTQYF. The CDR3 coding sequence is TGTGCCAGCAGCCCAAGCCCCCTAGCGGCTGCAGATACGCAGTATTTT.

In its sample, this clonotype was seen many times. The V and J genes are TRBV2 and TRBJ1-2; D may be TRBD1 (6 bases). Germline V lookup: CDR1 SNHLY, CDR2 FYNNEI. V was clipped by 6 bases and J by 2 bases, with 16 bases between them. This CDR3 is 15 amino acids long. CDR3 sequence (DNA): TGTGCCAGCAGAGCCAGGACAGTCGTAAACTATGGCTACACCTTC. It translates to CASRARTVVNYGYTF.

This clonotype has at least ten counts. The chain uses TRBV28 and TRBJ1-5; 8 bases match TRBD1. CDR3 size: 18 residues. The germline V gene encodes CDR1 MDHEN and CDR2 SYDVKM. The V gene end was trimmed by 5 bases and the J gene end by 1 base; junction bases not matched to a gene: 13. The CDR3 sequence is CASSNFRQGPESNQPQHF. CDR3 nucleotides: TGTGCCAGCAGTAACTTTCGACAGGGGCCCGAAAGCAATCAGCCCCAGCATTTT. Looking up the rest from reference TRBV28 and TRBJ1-5 gives the full variable domain: DVKVTQSSRYLVKRTGEKVFLECVQDMDHENMFWYRQDPGLGLRLIYFSYDVKMKEKGDIPEGYSVSREKKERFSLILESASTNQTSMYLCASSNFRQGPESNQPQHFGDGTRLSIL.

The sample holds many counts of this clonotype. The chain links TRBV12-3 or TRBV12-4 to TRBJ1-5; weak D call: TRBD1 (5 bases). The germline V and J ends were trimmed by 6 bases and 7 bases, with 19 bases remaining between them. The CDR3 totals 15 residues. The CDR3 is CASSRRGQGEQPQHF. For the CDR3, the DNA is TGTGCCAGCAGCCGCCGTGGGCAGGGAGAACAGCCCCAGCATTTT.